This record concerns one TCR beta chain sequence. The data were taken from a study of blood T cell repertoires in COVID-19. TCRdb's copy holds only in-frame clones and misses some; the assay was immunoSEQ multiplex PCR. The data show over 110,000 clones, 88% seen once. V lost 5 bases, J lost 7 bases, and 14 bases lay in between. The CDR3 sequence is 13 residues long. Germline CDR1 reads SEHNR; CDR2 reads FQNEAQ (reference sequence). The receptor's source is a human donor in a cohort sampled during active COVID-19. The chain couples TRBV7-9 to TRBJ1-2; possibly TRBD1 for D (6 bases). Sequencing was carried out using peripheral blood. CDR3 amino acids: CASSGGQPGGYTF. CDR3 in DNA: TGTGCCAGCAGCGGCGGACAGCCGGGTGGCTACACCTTC. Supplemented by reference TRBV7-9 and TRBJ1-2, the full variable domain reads DTGVSQNPRHKITKRGQNVTFRCDPISEHNRLYWYRQTLGQGPEFLTYFQNEAQLEKSRLLSDRFSAERPKGSFSTLEIQRTEQGDSAMYLCASSGGQPGGYTFGSGTRLTVV.